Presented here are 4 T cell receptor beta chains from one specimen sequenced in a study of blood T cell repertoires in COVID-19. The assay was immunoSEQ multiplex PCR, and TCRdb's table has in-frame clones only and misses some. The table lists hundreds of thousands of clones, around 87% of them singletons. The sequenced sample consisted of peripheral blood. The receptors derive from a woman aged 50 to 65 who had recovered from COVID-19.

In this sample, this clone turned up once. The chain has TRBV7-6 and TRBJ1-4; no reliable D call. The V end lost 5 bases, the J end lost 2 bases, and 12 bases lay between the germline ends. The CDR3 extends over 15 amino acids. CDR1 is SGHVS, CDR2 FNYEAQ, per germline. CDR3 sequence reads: CASSPLLGTNEKLFF. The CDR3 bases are TGTGCCAGCAGCCCACTACTCGGGACTAATGAAAAACTGTTTTTT.

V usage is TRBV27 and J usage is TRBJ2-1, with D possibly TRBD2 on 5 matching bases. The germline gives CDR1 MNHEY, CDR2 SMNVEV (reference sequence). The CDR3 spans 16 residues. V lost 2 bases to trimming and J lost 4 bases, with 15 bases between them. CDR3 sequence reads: CASSLLGSTTYNEQFF. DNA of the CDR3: TGTGCCAGCAGTTTACTTGGGTCGACTACTTACAATGAGCAGTTCTTC.

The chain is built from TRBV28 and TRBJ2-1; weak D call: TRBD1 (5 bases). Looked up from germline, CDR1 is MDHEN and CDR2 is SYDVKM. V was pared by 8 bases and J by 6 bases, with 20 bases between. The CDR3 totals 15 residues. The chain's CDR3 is CASEPFPGWVNEQFF. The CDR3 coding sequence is TGTGCCAGCGAACCCTTCCCAGGGTGGGTCAATGAGCAGTTCTTC.

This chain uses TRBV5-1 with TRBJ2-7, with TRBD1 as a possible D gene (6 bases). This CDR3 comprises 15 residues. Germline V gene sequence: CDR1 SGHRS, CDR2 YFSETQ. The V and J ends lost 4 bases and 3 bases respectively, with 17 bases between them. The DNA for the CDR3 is TGCGCCAGCAGCCCGGCGCCGGGACACAACTACGAGCAGTACTTC. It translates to CASSPAPGHNYEQYF.